The text below deals with one TCR beta chain. Methods used by the authors: The assay estimated nucleated cells by amplifying reference gene primers. Assay: immunoSEQ multiplex PCR; the TCRdb copy retains only in-frame clones and omits some. Clonal size and the V and J genes are those of that table, whereas D and trimming came from the DNA. In the table there are approximately 300,000 clones, around four fifths of which are singletons. These data belong to a study of blood T cell repertoires in COVID-19. Study context: Acute-phase and convalescent COVID-19 samples originated in the United States, Italy and Spain. Nucleic acid was either cDNA or gDNA, and it came from T cells, B-cell-depleted T cells, or PBMCs.

The sequence derives from a woman aged 45 to 65 with active or convalescent COVID-19. The material sequenced was peripheral blood.

This CDR3 reads CASSVLAGGSYEQYF. CDR3 coding DNA: TGTGCCAGCAGTGTTCTAGCGGGAGGGTCCTACGAGCAGTACTTC. The chain is built from TRBV2 and TRBJ2-7; 12 bases are a match to TRBD2. Germline loops: CDR1 SNHLY, CDR2 FYNNEI. This CDR3 spans 15 amino acids. Trimming took 4 bases from V and 1 from J; bases not matched to a gene: 2.